Following are 2 T cell receptor beta chains from one sample sequenced in a study of Ad26.COV2.S vaccination and SARS-CoV-2 variants. Sequencing used immunoSEQ multiplex PCR; TCRdb keeps in-frame clones, though not all of them. This sample has about 470,000 clones; 90% occur once, and the top ten carry around 4.5%. Treatment given: 15 to 20 received Ad26.COV2.S at low or high dose, single or two shots; about 5 received placebo; per-sample allocation not given. It was on day 63 after the first vaccine or placebo injection that samples were taken. The sequencing here drew on peripheral blood, taken in a trial of Ad26.COV2.S vaccine versus placebo. Receptors were obtained from a person aged 18-65 years who received the Ad26.COV2.S COVID-19 vaccine or a placebo.

The chain employs TRBV25-1 and TRBJ2-2; TRBD1 agrees at 8 bases. Unmatched junction bases numbered 8, after V lost 4 bases and J lost 4 bases. The CDR3 is 16 residues long. CDR1 is MGHDK and CDR2 is SYGVNS in the germline V gene. The CDR3 nucleotides read TGTGCCAGCAGTGCACCGGGACAGGCAATCACCGGGGAGCTGTTTTTT. Protein product: CASSAPGQAITGELFF.

The rearrangement joins TRBV6-5 to TRBJ1-4, with D maybe TRBD1 (6 bases). The V gene's germline CDR1 is MNHEY and CDR2 SVGAGI. V was shortened by 4 bases and J by 8 bases, with 14 bases between the two germline ends. The CDR3 loop spans 14 amino acids. In DNA form, the CDR3 reads TGTGCCAGCAGTTTGACAGGAGGGTGGGAAAAACTGTTTTTT. Translation: CASSLTGGWEKLFF.